Listed here are 2 T cell receptor beta chains from one sample, sequenced in a study of cytomegalovirus exposure and HLA in healthy donors. 60 Vbeta and 13 Jbeta primers were used in PCR. Assay used: immunoSEQ multiplex PCR; TCRdb lists only in-frame clones, some missing. The sample has 150,000 to 200,000 clones; about three quarters are singletons. The sequenced material came from PBMCs. These receptors all come from a man in his late teens or twenties in good health and CMV-seropositive.

This clone has more than one count but fewer than ten. In the same sample, other DNA sequences code for this CDR3. This chain links TRBV2 with TRBJ2-1, with 11 bases matching TRBD1. The CDR3 length is 14 residues. CDR1 SNHLY and CDR2 FYNNEI come from the germline V gene. The CDR3 region has the DNA TGTGCTAGTCGACCGGGACAGGGGGTCAATGAGCAGTTCTTC. Encoded protein: CASRPGQGVNEQFF.

The chain uses TRBV27 and TRBJ1-5; tentative D call: TRBD1 (6 bases). V shed 5 bases and J shed 5 bases, with 10 bases lying between them. The CDR3 extends over 13 amino acids. CDR1 MNHEY and CDR2 SMNVEV come from the germline V gene (reference sequence). CDR3: CASSPQGYQPQHF. CDR3 bases: TGTGCCAGCAGTCCTCAGGGGTATCAGCCCCAGCATTTT.